The 6 T cell receptor beta chains listed next were all sequenced from one sample in a study of T cell repertoires in cytomegalovirus infection. TCRdb recomputed calls from the reads with MiXCR, one row per CDR3 protein. The sample consists of 370,000 or so distinct CDR3 sequences, roughly a third of them appearing once. These receptors' antigens are unknown. The sample was cultured PBMCs, taken from culture after CMV antigen stimulation. These receptors were collected from a human donor in good health (CMV status not recorded). Some clones in this sample may be carry-over from other donors' samples.

CDR3: CASTTDSYNEQFF. CDR3 sequence (DNA): TGTGCCAGCACCACAGACAGCTACAATGAGCAGTTCTTC. J is TRBJ2-1 and V is TRBV12-3 or TRBV12-4; tentative D call: TRBD1 (5 bases). Trimming left V 7 bases short and J 3 bases short, with 10 bases between. CDR3 length: 13 amino acids.

This clonotype was counted a few times. V gene TRBV7-2 combines with J gene TRBJ2-7, with 7 bases identical to TRBD2. The length of the CDR3 is 12 residues. The germline CDR1 and CDR2 sequences are SGHTA and FQGNSA. With 5 bases clipped from V and 7 bases from J, the junction kept 5 bases outside the gene matches. The CDR3 bases are TGTGCCAGCAGCCACGCAGCGGGGGAGCAGTACTTC. Amino acid sequence: CASSHAAGEQYF.

CDR3 protein: CASSSAGHDNEKLFF. Written as DNA, the CDR3 is TGTGCCAGCAGTTCAGCGGGACACGATAATGAAAAACTGTTTTTT. The rearrangement uses TRBV27 and TRBJ1-4; D possibly corresponds to TRBD1 (6 bases). Germline values: CDR1 MNHEY, CDR2 SMNVEV (reference sequence). With 4 bases removed from V and 4 bases from J, the gap between germline ends came to 13 bases. The CDR3 length is 15 residues.

The V call is TRBV7-2, the J call TRBJ1-1, with D perhaps matching TRBD1 (5 bases). CDR3 length equals 14 residues. Germline V gene lookup returns CDR1 SGHTA and CDR2 FQGNSA. The V end was cut by 6 bases, the J end by 3 bases, with 14 bases between. CDR3 loop: CASRKVGGDTEAFF. CDR3 DNA: TGTGCCAGCAGAAAAGTCGGAGGGGACACTGAAGCTTTCTTT.

This clonotype was seen more than once but under ten times. This rearrangement joins TRBV28 to TRBJ2-5; 8 nucleotides agree with TRBD2. V gave up 4 bases and J gave up 0 bases; unmatched junction bases: 10. This CDR3 has 17 amino acids. Germline loops: CDR1 MDHEN, CDR2 SYDVKM. The CDR3 here is CASSSDSSGMYQETQYF. DNA for the CDR3: TGTGCCAGCAGTTCTGACAGTAGCGGGATGTACCAAGAGACCCAGTACTTC.

This sequence joins TRBV2 and TRBJ1-1; TRBD1 might be the D (6 bases). Germline lookup yields CDR1 SNHLY and CDR2 FYNNEI. The CDR3 runs to 14 residues. Trimming cost V 1 base and J 4 bases, with 10 bases left between them. In DNA, the CDR3 is TGTGCCAGCAGTGAAGAGGGGGGCTTCACTGAAGCTTTCTTT. Protein sequence: CASSEEGGFTEAFF.